The rows below give T cell receptor beta chains drawn from one sample of a study of Ad26.COV2.S vaccination and SARS-CoV-2 variants. Profiling relied on immunoSEQ multiplex PCR, and the TCRdb table lists in-frame clones only, not all of them. The sample includes roughly 380,000 clones, about 88% of them seen just once. The sequenced sample was peripheral blood, obtained in a trial of Ad26.COV2.S vaccine versus placebo. The receptors stem from a person aged 18-65 years who received the Ad26.COV2.S COVID-19 vaccine or a placebo. Each CDR3 is given with its conserved first and last residue. D genes are given only for firm matches. Part of the rows lack a size; the others show once, few, many or a class for expanded clones.

NA	NA	TRBJ2-1	TRBV11-2	TGTGCCAGCAGCTTAGTAGGGACTCTCCCTTCTAGTGAGCAGTTCTTC	CASSLVGTLPSSEQFF
NA	NA	TRBJ2-1	TRBV3-1/TRBV3-2	TGTGCCAGCGGGGAACCGGGAGATTACAATGAGCAGTTCTTC	CASGEPGDYNEQFF
few	NA	TRBJ2-7	TRBV27	TGTGCCAGCAGTTTAGGGGCGGCAACTTATTCCGAGCAGTACTTC	CASSLGAATYSEQYF
NA	TRBD1	TRBJ2-1	TRBV7-2	TGTGCCAGCAGTCAATCTCCCGGGACAGGGAACAATGAGCAGTTCTTC	CASSQSPGTGNNEQFF
NA	NA	TRBJ1-2	TRBV28	TGTGCCAGCAGTTATGGCTACACCTTC	CASSYGYTF
NA	TRBD2	TRBJ2-3	TRBV3-1/TRBV3-2	TGTGCCAGCAGCCAAGGGACTAGCGGGAGTTACACAGATACGCAGTATTTT	CASSQGTSGSYTDTQYF
NA	NA	TRBJ1-2	TRBV10-3	TGTGCCATCAGTGAGTCGTCGGGGGCCGACTATGGCTACACCTTC	CAISESSGADYGYTF
NA	TRBD1	TRBJ2-7	TRBV3-1/TRBV3-2	TGTGCCAGCAGCCAAGGGGGACAGGGGATCTACGAGCAGTACTTC	CASSQGGQGIYEQYF
NA	TRBD1	TRBJ2-3	TRBV30	TGTGCCTGGAGGGAAGGGGGCGCGATAGATACGCAGTATTTT	CAWREGGAIDTQYF
NA	NA	TRBJ1-5	TRBV6-4	TGTGCCAGCAGTGACTGGGGCAGTAACCCCATTAATCAGCCCCAGCATTTT	CASSDWGSNPINQPQHF
NA	NA	TRBJ2-3	TRBV4-3	TGCGCCAGCAGCCAAGGGGGGCTAGCGGCAACAGATACGCAGTATTTT	CASSQGGLAATDTQYF
NA	NA	TRBJ2-3	TRBV5-8	TGTGCCAGCAGCCATAGTATTCACAGGGGCACAGATACGCAGTATTTT	CASSHSIHRGTDTQYF
NA	TRBD1	TRBJ2-7	TRBV5-4	TGTGCCAGCAGCTACATGGACAGGGCCTACGAGCAGTACTTC	CASSYMDRAYEQYF
many	TRBD2	TRBJ2-2	TRBV19	TGTGCCAGTAGTACGGGACTAGCGGGAGCCGGGGAGCTGTTTTTT	CASSTGLAGAGELFF
NA	NA	TRBJ2-1	TRBV11-3	TGTGCCAGCAGCTTAGACAGGGGTCGACACAATGAGCAGTTCTTC	CASSLDRGRHNEQFF
NA	NA	TRBJ1-5	TRBV19	TGTGCCAGTAGTATAATTATTGGGGGCGGTCAGCCCCAGCATTTT	CASSIIIGGGQPQHF
NA	NA	TRBJ2-7	TRBV19	TGTGCCAGTAGTGTAAGGATTGGGCAGAACTACGAGCAGTACTTC	CASSVRIGQNYEQYF
NA	TRBD1	TRBJ1-2	TRBV7-2	TGTGCCAGCAGCTTAGGACAGGGGGCATATGGCTACACCTTC	CASSLGQGAYGYTF
once	NA	TRBJ2-7	TRBV7-8	TGTGCCAGCAGCTTAGGGCCAGGGGGGTCCTACGAGCAGTACTTC	CASSLGPGGSYEQYF
NA	TRBD2	TRBJ2-7	TRBV2	TGTGCCAGCAGGCGGACTAGCGGAGCCTACGAGCAGTACTTC	CASRRTSGAYEQYF
NA	NA	TRBJ2-1	TRBV28	TGTGCCAGCAAATCGCCGCATCCCGCAGATGAGCAGTTCTTC	CASKSPHPADEQFF
once	NA	TRBJ2-5	TRBV5-4	TGTGCCAGCAGCTTGGTAGGGGCAGAGACCCAGTACTTC	CASSLVGAETQYF
once	NA	TRBJ2-5	TRBV10-3	TGTGCCATCAGTTCTTATCTACCTTTTTGGGGTGAGACCCAGTACTTC	CAISSYLPFWGETQYF
NA	TRBD1	TRBJ2-7	TRBV9	TGTGCCAGCAGCGCCGGGACAGGTCCCTACGAGCAGTACTTC	CASSAGTGPYEQYF
NA	NA	TRBJ1-1	TRBV7-6	TGTGCCAGCAGCTTGGTAGGGAACACTGAAGCTTTCTTT	CASSLVGNTEAFF
NA	TRBD1	TRBJ1-6	TRBV27	TGTGCCAGCAGCCGGGGGGTATGGACAGGGGTTAGCTCCTATAATTCACCCCTCCACTTT	CASSRGVWTGVSSYNSPLHF
once	NA	TRBJ2-4	TRBV6-5	TGTGCCAGCAGTCTAACAGCAGGGGCCAAAAACATTCAGTACTTC	CASSLTAGAKNIQYF
NA	TRBD2	TRBJ2-3	TRBV7-2	TGTGCCAGCAGCTTGTTGGGACTAGTGACAGATACGCAGTATTTT	CASSLLGLVTDTQYF
NA	NA	TRBJ2-3	TRBV13	TGTGCCAGCAGCTTACTAGGAGGGGTCACAGATACGCAGTATTTT	CASSLLGGVTDTQYF
NA	TRBD2	TRBJ2-1	TRBV4-1	TGCGCCAGCAGCGATCTCCTTTTAGCGGGAGGGCCGAAAACAAACTACAGTGAGCAGTTCTTC	CASSDLLLAGGPKTNYSEQFF
few	NA	TRBJ1-3	TRBV3-1/TRBV3-2	TGTGCCAGCAGCCAAGGAAACACCATATATTTT	CASSQGNTIYF